The 28 T cell receptor beta chains given below trace back to one sample, sequenced in a study of glioma-infiltrating T cells after dendritic cell vaccination. The data were produced by immunoSEQ multiplex PCR, yet TCRdb's version contains in-frame clones alone and is incomplete. The sample lists approximately 100,000 clones, 79% occurring once. The sample was blood, taken before dendritic cell vaccination. The receptors stem from a human donor with glioblastoma.

This clone was recorded only once. V gene TRBV2 combines with J gene TRBJ2-1, with 7 bases that match TRBD2. With 6 bases clipped from V and 7 bases from J, the junction kept 9 bases outside the gene matches. CDR1 and CDR2 (germline): SNHLY, FYNNEI. The CDR3 has 14 amino acids. CDR3 coding DNA: TGTGCCAGCAGCCTGCGGGAGTTGGCGAATGAGCAGTTCTTC. Its protein product is CASSLRELANEQFF.

J is TRBJ2-5 and V is TRBV28; the match to TRBD1 covers 7 bases. The V gene's germline CDR1 is MDHEN and CDR2 SYDVKM. With 1 base clipped from V and 4 bases from J, the junction kept 6 bases outside the gene matches. The CDR3 sequence is 15 residues long. CDR3 in DNA: TGTGCCAGCAGTTTATACCGGACAGGCGGAGAGACCCAGTACTTC. Amino acid sequence: CASSLYRTGGETQYF.

This clone showed up just once. This rearrangement joins TRBV9 to TRBJ2-3, with 7 bases matching TRBD2. The CDR3 extends over 15 amino acids. The ends lost 3 bases at V and 2 bases at J; junction bases unmatched: 6. Germline V gene lookup returns CDR1 SGDLS and CDR2 YYNGEE. The CDR3 DNA is TGTGCCAGCAGCGCAGGCGGGAGCCCCACAGATACGCAGTATTTT. Translating gives CASSAGGSPTDTQYF.

The chain recombines TRBV5-1 with TRBJ1-1; TRBD1 agrees at 9 bases. This CDR3 spans 16 amino acids. CDR1 and CDR2 from the germline V gene are SGHRS and YFSETQ. With V trimmed by 4 bases and J by 5 bases, 12 bases remained unmatched. Here the CDR3 reads CASSPLTLDRGTEAFF. CDR3 nucleotides: TGCGCCAGCAGCCCCCTGACCCTTGACAGGGGGACTGAAGCTTTCTTT.

The V and J genes are TRBV6-1 and TRBJ2-7, with 7 bases aligning to TRBD2. Germline-derived CDR1 and CDR2 are MNHNS and SASEGT. V lost 0 bases and J lost 3; bases outside the gene matches: 8. This CDR3 contains 16 residues. The DNA for the CDR3 is TGTGCCAGCAGTGAAGCTCGGGGGGATCCCCACTACGAGCAGTACTTC. Protein: CASSEARGDPHYEQYF.

This chain uses TRBV5-1 with TRBJ2-1; 10 bases align to TRBD1. Per germline, CDR1 SGHRS and CDR2 YFSETQ. There are 15 residues in the CDR3. After removal of 3 bases from V and 5 bases from J, the junction contained 5 bases not matched to a gene. In DNA form, the CDR3 reads TGCGCCAGCAGCTGGACCGGGACAGGGGACAATGAGCAGTTCTTC. Protein sequence: CASSWTGTGDNEQFF.

The chain links TRBV25-1 to TRBJ1-5, with 8 bases that match TRBD1. The germline V gene has CDR1 MGHDK and CDR2 SYGVNS. This CDR3 is 14 amino acids long. V lost 3 bases and J lost 3; bases outside the gene matches: 1. The CDR3 is CASSDRGHNQPQHF. In nucleotides, the CDR3 is TGTGCCAGCAGTGACAGGGGGCACAATCAGCCCCAGCATTTT.

V gene TRBV19 combines with J gene TRBJ1-4; 9 nucleotides align to TRBD1. The V gene's germline CDR1 is LNHDA and CDR2 SQIVND (reference sequence). The ends lost 3 bases at V and 8 bases at J; junction bases unmatched: 13. The CDR3 has 17 residues. Written as DNA, the CDR3 is TGTGCCAGTAGTATTCTCTGGAGGACAGGGGAAGGAGAAAAACTGTTTTTT. Encoded protein: CASSILWRTGEGEKLFF.

The chain combines TRBV29-1 with TRBJ2-7; no clear D gene. The CDR3 has 11 amino acids. Between the trimmed V and J ends, which lost 7 bases and 2 bases, there was a span of 9 bases. Germline V gives CDR1 SQVTM, CDR2 ANQGSEA. In DNA, the CDR3 is TGCAGCGCGAGCAAGACCTACGAGCAGTACTTC. Its translation is CSASKTYEQYF.

The chain links TRBV6-4 to TRBJ2-1; TRBD1 might be the D (6 bases). V dropped 6 bases and J dropped 8 bases, with 11 bases sitting between them. CDR1 and CDR2 from the germline V gene are MRHNA and SNTAGT. This CDR3 is 12 amino acids long. In DNA, the CDR3 is TGTGCCAGCAGCGTGACAGGAGATGAGCAGTTCTTC. As protein: CASSVTGDEQFF.

The V call is TRBV7-3, the J call TRBJ2-2; D is perhaps TRBD2 (7 bases). The CDR3 contains 14 residues. In germline, CDR1 is SGHTA, CDR2 FQGTGA. V was clipped by 1 base and J by 7 bases, with 10 bases between them. The CDR3 is CASSLIGGDGELFF. The CDR3 DNA reads as TGTGCCAGCAGCTTAATAGGGGGGGACGGGGAGCTGTTTTTT. Full variable domain (outside the CDR3, taken from reference TRBV7-3 and TRBJ2-2): GAGVSQTPSNKVTEKGKYVELRCDPISGHTALYWYRQSLGQGPEFLIYFQGTGAADDSGLPNDRFFAVRPEGSVSTLKIQRTERGDSAVYLCASSLIGGDGELFFGEGSRLTVL.

This clone was counted a single time. The rearrangement joins TRBV11-2 to TRBJ1-1, with D possibly TRBD1 on 6 matching bases. The CDR3 is made up of 16 amino acids. V lost 2 bases, J lost 1 base, and 14 bases lay in between. CDR1 and CDR2 from the germline V gene are SGHAT and FQNNGV. CDR3: CASSLNGAGANTEAFF. CDR3 nucleotides: TGTGCCAGCAGCTTAAACGGGGCAGGGGCGAACACTGAAGCTTTCTTT. The whole variable domain, filled in from reference TRBV11-2 and TRBJ1-1, reads EAGVAQSPRYKIIEKRQSVAFWCNPISGHATLYWYQQILGQGPKLLIQFQNNGVVDDSQLPKDRFSAERLKGVDSTLKIQPAKLEDSAVYLCASSLNGAGANTEAFFGQGTRLTVV.

The rearrangement uses TRBV7-9 and TRBJ1-2; 9 positions agree with TRBD1. Germline loops: CDR1 SEHNR, CDR2 FQNEAQ (reference sequence). The CDR3 length is 15 residues. The trim removed 5 bases at V and 4 bases at J, leaving 8 bases unmatched. The chain's CDR3 is CASSDSDRGGYGYTF. The DNA of the CDR3 is TGTGCCAGCAGCGACTCGGACAGGGGCGGCTATGGCTACACCTTC.

The chain links TRBV2 to TRBJ1-1; D perhaps matches TRBD1 (5 bases). Germline CDR1 SNHLY, CDR2 FYNNEI. This CDR3 spans 12 amino acids. Deletions cut 3 bases from V and 4 bases from J, with 6 bases between. The CDR3 nucleotides are TGTGCCAGCAGTGATAGGGGCACTGAAGCTTTCTTT. It encodes CASSDRGTEAFF.

The chain links TRBV7-9 to TRBJ2-1; TRBD2 agrees at 7 bases. Trimming removed 4 bases from V and 7 bases from J; junction bases left unmatched: 4. The CDR3 covers 13 residues. Germline CDR1 and CDR2: SEHNR and FQNEAQ (reference sequence). Written as DNA, the CDR3 is TGTGCCAGCAGCTCCTTCGGGGGGAATGAGCAGTTCTTC. It codes for CASSSFGGNEQFF.

The chain recombines TRBV2 with TRBJ1-5; D unresolved. This CDR3 is 16 amino acids long. Germline CDR1 reads SNHLY; CDR2 reads FYNNEI. V was shortened by 5 bases and J by 2 bases, with 16 bases between the two germline ends. Written as DNA, the CDR3 is TGTGCCAGCAGTTTGGGCCCCGGCACAGGCAATCAGCCCCAGCATTTT. Translated: CASSLGPGTGNQPQHF.

The chain employs TRBV10-2 and TRBJ2-1; 10 bases are shared with TRBD1. CDR3 size: 13 residues. Per the germline V gene, CDR1 is WSHSY and CDR2 is SAAADI. Trimming removed 11 bases from V and 4 bases from J; junction bases left unmatched: 5. This CDR3 reads CAVRDRGYNEQFF. DNA for the CDR3: TGCGCCGTCCGGGACAGGGGATACAATGAGCAGTTCTTC.

This chain joins TRBV5-1 and TRBJ2-1, with 16 bases identical to TRBD2. The trim removed 4 bases at V and 7 bases at J, leaving 5 bases unmatched. Per the germline V gene, CDR1 is SGHRS and CDR2 is YFSETQ. This CDR3 is 16 amino acids long. CDR3 in amino acids: CASSHGTSGRDNEQFF. CDR3 bases: TGCGCCAGCAGCCACGGGACTAGCGGGAGGGATAATGAGCAGTTCTTC. The complete variable domain, with remaining parts taken from reference TRBV5-1 and TRBJ2-1, reads KAGVTQTPRYLIKTRGQQVTLSCSPISGHRSVSWYQQTPGQGLQFLFEYFSETQRNKGNFPGRFSGRQFSNSRSEMNVSTLELGDSALYLCASSHGTSGRDNEQFFGPGTRLTVL.

Remarks on this clone: Other nucleotide sequences from this sample produce the same CDR3. The chain has TRBV5-1 and TRBJ2-1; D is unresolved. Trimming cost V 0 bases and J 7 bases, with 5 bases left between them. This CDR3 has 12 amino acids. CDR1 and CDR2 from the germline V gene are SGHRS and YFSETQ. Here the CDR3 DNA reads TGCGCCAGCAGCTTGGCTAGGAATGAGCAGTTCTTC. Its translation is CASSLARNEQFF.

The chain uses TRBV29-1 and TRBJ1-1; no firm D call. The germline V gene encodes CDR1 SQVTM and CDR2 ANQGSEA. The V end lost 7 bases, the J end lost 3 bases, and 15 bases lay between the germline ends. This CDR3 is 13 amino acids long. CDR3 in amino acids: CSAHSIGHTEAFF. For the CDR3, the DNA is TGCAGCGCCCACAGCATTGGGCACACTGAAGCTTTCTTT.

As for this clone: The junction and the germline gene differ at one end; a read error may be behind it. The chain joins TRBV6-6 to TRBJ2-1; 8 bases are shared with TRBD2. This CDR3 contains 13 residues. Germline-derived CDR1 and CDR2 are MNHNY and SVGAGI (reference sequence). The CDR3 coding sequence is TGTGCCAGCAGTTCGGCTAGCGGGCTCATCGGGGTCTTC. It specifies CASSSASGLIGVF.

The chain has TRBV30 and TRBJ1-2, with D possibly matching TRBD1 (5 bases). The CDR3 has 12 residues. Germline CDR1 reads GTSNPN; CDR2 reads SVGIG (reference sequence). Trimming shortened V by 7 bases and J by 9 bases, and 18 bases separated the two germline ends. Written as DNA, the CDR3 is TGTGCCTCTAACCCGGGGGGTGTACGCTACACCTTC. Amino acids: CASNPGGVRYTF.

This clone was observed a single time. The chain carries TRBV2 and TRBJ2-7, with 7 bases matching TRBD2. The CDR3 has 14 residues. The V gene's germline CDR1 is SNHLY and CDR2 FYNNEI. V lost 1 base to trimming and J lost 4 bases; unmatched junction nucleotides: 4. The CDR3 DNA follows: TGTGCCAGCAGTGAAGGGACTAGGATATACGAGCAGTACTTC. It translates to CASSEGTRIYEQYF. The entire variable domain, with the rest obtained from reference TRBV2 and TRBJ2-7, is as follows: EPEVTQTPSHQVTQMGQEVILRCVPISNHLYFYWYRQILGQKVEFLVSFYNNEISEKSEIFDDQFSVERPDGSNFTLKIRSTKLEDSAMYFCASSEGTRIYEQYFGPGTRLTVT.

This clone was recorded only once. The V gene is TRBV19, the J gene TRBJ1-5; D possibly corresponds to TRBD1 (5 bases). Trimming removed 9 bases at V and 0 bases at J, with 21 bases between. The CDR3 runs 17 residues. CDR1 is LNHDA, CDR2 SQIVND, per germline (reference sequence). The CDR3 nucleotides are TGTGCCAGCAGGGTTGGGAAGGCAAGTTATAGCAATCAGCCCCAGCATTTT. Amino acids: CASRVGKASYSNQPQHF.

The chain employs TRBV5-8 and TRBJ1-2, with TRBD1 matching 8 bases. CDR1 SGHTS and CDR2 YDEGEE come from the germline V gene. Trimming removed 6 bases from V and 8 bases from J; junction bases left unmatched: 3. The CDR3 runs 11 residues. CDR3 sequence (DNA): TGTGCCAGCATCAGGACAGGGGGCTACACCTTC. Translated, it gives CASIRTGGYTF.

J is TRBJ2-5 and V is TRBV11-2; D is possibly TRBD2 (7 bases). The length of the CDR3 is 13 residues. V gave up 4 bases and J gave up 7 bases, with 13 bases separating them. Germline loops: CDR1 SGHAT, CDR2 FQNNGV. The CDR3: CASSSAGEGTQYF. CDR3 sequence (DNA): TGTGCCAGCAGCTCCGCAGGGGAGGGGACCCAGTACTTC.

The V and J genes are TRBV25-1 and TRBJ1-2; a weak D match, TRBD1 (5 bases). The CDR3 has 17 residues. Germline lookup yields CDR1 MGHDK and CDR2 SYGVNS. Trimming took off 4 bases at V and 1 base at J, with 19 bases between the two ends. This chain's CDR3 is CASSGGHPLRGNYGYTF. The CDR3 coding sequence is TGTGCCAGCAGTGGCGGACACCCTCTAAGGGGTAACTATGGCTACACCTTC.

CDR3 sequence: CAISPTSGSVDEQYF. The DNA for the CDR3 is TGTGCCATCAGTCCCACTAGCGGGAGTGTGGACGAGCAGTACTTC. This chain uses TRBV10-3 with TRBJ2-7; 11 positions match TRBD2. CDR1 ENHRY and CDR2 SYGVKD come from the germline V gene. The V and J ends lost 5 bases and 5 bases, in that order; junction bases with no gene match: 8. CDR3 length: 15 amino acids.